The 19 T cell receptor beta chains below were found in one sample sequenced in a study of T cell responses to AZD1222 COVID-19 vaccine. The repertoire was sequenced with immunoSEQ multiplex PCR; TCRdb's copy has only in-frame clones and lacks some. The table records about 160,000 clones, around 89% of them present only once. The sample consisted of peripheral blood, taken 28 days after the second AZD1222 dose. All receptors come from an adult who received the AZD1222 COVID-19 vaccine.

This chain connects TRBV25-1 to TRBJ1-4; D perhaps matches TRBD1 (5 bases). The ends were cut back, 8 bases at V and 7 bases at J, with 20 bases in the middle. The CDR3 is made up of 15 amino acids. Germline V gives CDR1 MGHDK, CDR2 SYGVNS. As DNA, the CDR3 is TGTGCCAGCCGAAACTCGGGGGGGTATGGTGAAAAACTGTTTTTT. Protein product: CASRNSGGYGEKLFF.

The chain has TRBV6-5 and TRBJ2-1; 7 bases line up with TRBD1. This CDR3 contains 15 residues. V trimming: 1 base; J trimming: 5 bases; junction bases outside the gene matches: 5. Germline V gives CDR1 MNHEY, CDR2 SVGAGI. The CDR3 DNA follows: TGTGCCAGCAGTTACTACGGGACAGTCCACAATGAGCAGTTCTTC. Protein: CASSYYGTVHNEQFF.

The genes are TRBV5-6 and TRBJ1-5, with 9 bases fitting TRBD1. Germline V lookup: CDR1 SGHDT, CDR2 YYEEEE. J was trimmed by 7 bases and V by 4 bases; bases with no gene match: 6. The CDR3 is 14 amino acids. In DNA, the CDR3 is TGTGCCAGCAGCCCAGGGACAGGGTACCAGCCCCAGCATTTT. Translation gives CASSPGTGYQPQHF.

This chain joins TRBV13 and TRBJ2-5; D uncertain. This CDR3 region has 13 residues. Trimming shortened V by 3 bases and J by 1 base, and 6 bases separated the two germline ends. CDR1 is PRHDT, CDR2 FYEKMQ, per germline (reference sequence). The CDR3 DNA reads TGTGCCAGCAGCTTGAGACCCCAAGAGACCCAGTACTTC. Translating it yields CASSLRPQETQYF.

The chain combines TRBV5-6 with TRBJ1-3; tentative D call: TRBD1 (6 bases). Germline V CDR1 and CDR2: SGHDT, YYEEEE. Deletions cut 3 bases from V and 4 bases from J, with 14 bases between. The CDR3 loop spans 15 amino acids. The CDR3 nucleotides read TGTGCCAGCAGCTACCTAGACAGGAGAGGAAACACCATATATTTT. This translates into CASSYLDRRGNTIYF.

CDR3 nucleotide sequence: TGTGTCACCCGCAGGAGAAACTATGGCTACACCTTC. Residues: CVTRRRNYGYTF. The chain is built from TRBV6-5 and TRBJ1-2; the D is unclear. Germline V gene lookup returns CDR1 MNHEY and CDR2 SVGAGI. The CDR3 is 12 residues long.

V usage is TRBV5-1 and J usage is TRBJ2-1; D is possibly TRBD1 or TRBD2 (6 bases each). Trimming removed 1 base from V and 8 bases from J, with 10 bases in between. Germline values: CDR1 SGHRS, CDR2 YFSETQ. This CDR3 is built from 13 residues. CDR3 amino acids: CASSLSGGYEQFF. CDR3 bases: TGCGCCAGCAGCTTGTCCGGGGGCTATGAGCAGTTCTTC.

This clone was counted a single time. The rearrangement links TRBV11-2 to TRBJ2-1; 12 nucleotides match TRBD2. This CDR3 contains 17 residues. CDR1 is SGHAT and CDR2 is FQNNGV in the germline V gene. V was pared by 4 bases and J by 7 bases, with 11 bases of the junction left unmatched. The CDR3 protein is CASSSQTSGGRINEQFF. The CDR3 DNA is TGTGCCAGCAGCTCCCAGACTAGCGGGGGTAGAATTAATGAGCAGTTCTTC.

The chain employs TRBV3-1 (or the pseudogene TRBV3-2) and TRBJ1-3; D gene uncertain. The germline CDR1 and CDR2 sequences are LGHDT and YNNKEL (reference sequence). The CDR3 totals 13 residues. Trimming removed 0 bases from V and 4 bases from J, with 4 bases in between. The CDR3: CASSQEGGNTIYF. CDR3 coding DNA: TGTGCCAGCAGCCAAGAAGGCGGAAACACCATATATTTT.

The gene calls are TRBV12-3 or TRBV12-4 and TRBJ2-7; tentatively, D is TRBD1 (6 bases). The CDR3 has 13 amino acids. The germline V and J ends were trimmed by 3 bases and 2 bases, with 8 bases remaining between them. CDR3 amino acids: CASSFGTTYEQYF. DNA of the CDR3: TGTGCCAGCAGTTTCGGGACAACCTACGAGCAGTACTTC.

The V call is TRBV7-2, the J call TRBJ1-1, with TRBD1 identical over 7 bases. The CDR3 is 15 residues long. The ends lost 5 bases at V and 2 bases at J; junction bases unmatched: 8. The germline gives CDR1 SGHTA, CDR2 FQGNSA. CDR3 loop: CASSGDSPTNTEAFF. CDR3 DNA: TGTGCCAGCAGCGGGGACAGCCCGACCAACACTGAAGCTTTCTTT.

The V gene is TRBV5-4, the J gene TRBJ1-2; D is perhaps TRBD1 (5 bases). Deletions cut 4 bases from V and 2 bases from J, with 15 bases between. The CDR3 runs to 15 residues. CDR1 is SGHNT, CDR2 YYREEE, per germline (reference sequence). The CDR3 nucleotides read TGTGCCAGCAGCCAGGGAGGAGGGCAGAACTATGGCTACACCTTC. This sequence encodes CASSQGGGQNYGYTF.

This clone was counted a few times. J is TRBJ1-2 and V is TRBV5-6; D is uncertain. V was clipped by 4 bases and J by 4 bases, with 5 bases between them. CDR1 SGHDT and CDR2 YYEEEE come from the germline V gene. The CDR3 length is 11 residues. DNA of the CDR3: TGTGCCAGCAGCCTAGGCTATGGCTACACCTTC. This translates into CASSLGYGYTF.

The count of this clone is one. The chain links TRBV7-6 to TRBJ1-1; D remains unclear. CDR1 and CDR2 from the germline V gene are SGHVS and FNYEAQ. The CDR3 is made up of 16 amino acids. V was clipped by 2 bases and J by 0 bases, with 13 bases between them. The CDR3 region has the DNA TGTGCCAGCAGCTTATCCCCGGGGAGGGTGAACACTGAAGCTTTCTTT. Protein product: CASSLSPGRVNTEAFF.

CDR3 sequence (DNA): TGTGCCAGCAGCTCGAACAGCCCAAATTCACCCCTCCACTTT. Protein: CASSSNSPNSPLHF. The V call is TRBV7-9, the J call TRBJ1-6; D remains ambiguous. Per germline, CDR1 SEHNR and CDR2 FQNEAQ (reference sequence). V shed 4 bases and J shed 7 bases, with 11 bases lying between them. CDR3 size: 14 residues.

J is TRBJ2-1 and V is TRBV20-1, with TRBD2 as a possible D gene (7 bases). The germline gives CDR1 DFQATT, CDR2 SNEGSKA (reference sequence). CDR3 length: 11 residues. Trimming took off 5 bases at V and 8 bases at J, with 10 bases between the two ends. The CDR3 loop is CSAGGADEQFF. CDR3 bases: TGCAGTGCTGGGGGGGCAGATGAGCAGTTCTTC.

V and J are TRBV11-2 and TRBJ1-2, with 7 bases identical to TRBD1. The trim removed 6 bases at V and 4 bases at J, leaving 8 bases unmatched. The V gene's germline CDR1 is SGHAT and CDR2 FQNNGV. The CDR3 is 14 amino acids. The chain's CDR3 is CASRPQTGPYGYTF. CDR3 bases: TGTGCCAGCAGGCCTCAGACAGGGCCCTATGGCTACACCTTC.

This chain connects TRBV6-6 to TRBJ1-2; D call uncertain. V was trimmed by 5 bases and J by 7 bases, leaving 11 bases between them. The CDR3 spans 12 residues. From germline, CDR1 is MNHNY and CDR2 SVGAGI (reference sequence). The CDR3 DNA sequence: TGTGCCAGCAGTACTTGGGAAGGTGGCTACACCTTC. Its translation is CASSTWEGGYTF.

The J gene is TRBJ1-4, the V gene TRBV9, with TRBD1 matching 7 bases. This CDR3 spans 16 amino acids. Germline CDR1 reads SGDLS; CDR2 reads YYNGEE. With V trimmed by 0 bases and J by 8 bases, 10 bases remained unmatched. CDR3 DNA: TGTGCCAGCAGCGTAGATGGGGACAGACGGTGGGAAAAACTGTTTTTT. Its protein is CASSVDGDRRWEKLFF.